This entry is about one TCR beta chain. The antigen is unknown. Collection of blood occurred at baseline, at cycle 4 day 1, and at cycle 7 day 1. J gave up 10 bases and V 6 bases, and 8 bases lay outside the gene matches. Looked up from germline, CDR1 is ENHRY and CDR2 is SYGVKD. The CDR3 spans 12 residues. These data come from a study of OX40 agonist ivuxolimab in advanced cancers. About the research overall: Subjects had a mean age of around 60 years, with a range of 23 to 79; just over 80% were male.

TCRdb keeps only in-frame clones here, not all; method: immunoSEQ multiplex PCR. The sample consists of about 65,000 clones, over 85% of them appearing once. Study results and limitations: Partial responders treated at 0.1-3.0 mg/kg exhibited clonal expansion among the lowest measured. The study found that CD8+ T cells averaged more expanded clones than CD4+.

The V and J genes are TRBV10-3 and TRBJ1-1; the match to TRBD1 covers 7 bases. This TCR was recovered from an adult with an advanced solid tumor such as melanoma, head and neck, liver or kidney cancer. The sample was CD4+ or CD8+ T cells sorted from blood, taken in a trial of the OX40 agonist ivuxolimab. The CDR3 sequence: CAISTDRLRAFF. CDR3 nucleotide sequence: TGTGCCATCAGCACGGACAGGCTGAGAGCTTTCTTT.